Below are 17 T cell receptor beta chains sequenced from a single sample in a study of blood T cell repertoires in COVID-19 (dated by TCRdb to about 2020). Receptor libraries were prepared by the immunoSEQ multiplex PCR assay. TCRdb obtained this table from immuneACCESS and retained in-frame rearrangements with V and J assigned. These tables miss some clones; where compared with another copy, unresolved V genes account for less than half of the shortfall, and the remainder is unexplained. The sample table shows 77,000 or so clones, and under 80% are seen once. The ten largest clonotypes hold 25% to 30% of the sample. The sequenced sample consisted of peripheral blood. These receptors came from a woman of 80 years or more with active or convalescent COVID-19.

The chain's CDR3 is CASSFGSGMNTGELFF. The CDR3, as DNA: TGTGCCAGCAGCTTTGGATCAGGGATGAACACCGGGGAGCTGTTTTTT. This chain uses TRBV7-9 with TRBJ2-2, with D perhaps TRBD1 (5 bases). Trimming left V 3 bases short and J 1 base short, with 12 bases between. The germline V gene encodes CDR1 SEHNR and CDR2 FQNEAQ (reference sequence). CDR3 length equals 16 residues.

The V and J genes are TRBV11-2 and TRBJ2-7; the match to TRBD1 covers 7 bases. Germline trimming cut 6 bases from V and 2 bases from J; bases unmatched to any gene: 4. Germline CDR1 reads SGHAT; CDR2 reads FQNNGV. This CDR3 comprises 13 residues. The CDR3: CASRLTGAYEQYF. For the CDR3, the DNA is TGTGCCAGCAGATTAACAGGGGCCTACGAGCAGTACTTC.

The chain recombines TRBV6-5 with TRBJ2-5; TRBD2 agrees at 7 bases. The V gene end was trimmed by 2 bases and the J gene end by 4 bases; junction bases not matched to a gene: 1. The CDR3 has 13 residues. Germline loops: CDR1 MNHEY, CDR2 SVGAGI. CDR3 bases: TGTGCCAGCAGTTACGGCGGGGGAGAGACCCAGTACTTC. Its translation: CASSYGGGETQYF.

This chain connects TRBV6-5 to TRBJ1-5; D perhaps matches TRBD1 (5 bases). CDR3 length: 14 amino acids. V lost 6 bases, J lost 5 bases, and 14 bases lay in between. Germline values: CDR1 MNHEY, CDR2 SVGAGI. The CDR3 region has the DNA TGTGCCAGCAGCAGGGTTTATAGAGATCAGCCCCAGCATTTT. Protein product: CASSRVYRDQPQHF.

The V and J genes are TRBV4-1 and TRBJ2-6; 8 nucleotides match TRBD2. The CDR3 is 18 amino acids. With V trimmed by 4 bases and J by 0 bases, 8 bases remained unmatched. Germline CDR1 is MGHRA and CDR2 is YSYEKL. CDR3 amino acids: CASSPTGGFNSGANVLTF. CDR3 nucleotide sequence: TGCGCCAGCAGCCCCACGGGGGGGTTTAACTCTGGGGCCAACGTCCTGACTTTC.

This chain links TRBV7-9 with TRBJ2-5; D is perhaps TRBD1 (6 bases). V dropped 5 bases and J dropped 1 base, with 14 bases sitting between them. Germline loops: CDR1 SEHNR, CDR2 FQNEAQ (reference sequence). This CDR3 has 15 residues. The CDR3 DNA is TGTGCCAGCAGCCTAAACAGGGATTTCCAAGAGACCCAGTACTTC. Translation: CASSLNRDFQETQYF.

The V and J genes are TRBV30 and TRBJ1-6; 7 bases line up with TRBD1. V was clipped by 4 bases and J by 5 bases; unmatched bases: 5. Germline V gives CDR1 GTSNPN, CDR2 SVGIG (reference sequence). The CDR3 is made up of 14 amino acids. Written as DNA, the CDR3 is TGTGCCTGGAAGAAGGGGGCGGATAATTCACCCCTCCACTTT. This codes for CAWKKGADNSPLHF.

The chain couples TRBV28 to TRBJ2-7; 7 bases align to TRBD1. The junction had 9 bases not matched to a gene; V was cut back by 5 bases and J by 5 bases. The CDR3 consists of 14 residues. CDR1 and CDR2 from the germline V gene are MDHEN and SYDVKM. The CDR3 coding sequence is TGTGCCAGCAGTACCTGGACAGGCCTCGACGAGCAGTACTTC. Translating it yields CASSTWTGLDEQYF.

CDR3 nucleotides: TGTGCCAGCAGTTTCTATGGAGCGGTCTATAGCAATCAGCCCCAGCATTTT. This sequence encodes CASSFYGAVYSNQPQHF. The chain links TRBV28 to TRBJ1-5, with unresolved D. Trimming pared 3 bases from V and 0 bases from J, leaving 15 bases between. Per the germline V gene, CDR1 is MDHEN and CDR2 is SYDVKM. This CDR3 spans 17 amino acids.

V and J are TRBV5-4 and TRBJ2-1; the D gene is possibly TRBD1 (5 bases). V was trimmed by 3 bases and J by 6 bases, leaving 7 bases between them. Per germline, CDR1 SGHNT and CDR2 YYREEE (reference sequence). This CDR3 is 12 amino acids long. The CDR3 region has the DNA TGTGCCAGCAGCTACGACAGCAATGAGCAGTTCTTC. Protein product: CASSYDSNEQFF.

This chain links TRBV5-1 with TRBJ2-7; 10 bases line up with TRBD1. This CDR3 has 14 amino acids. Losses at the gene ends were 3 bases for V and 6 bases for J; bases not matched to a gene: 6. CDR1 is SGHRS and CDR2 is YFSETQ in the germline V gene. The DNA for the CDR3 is TGCGCCAGCAGCTCCCGACAGGGGGCCTCCGAGCAGTACTTC. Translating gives CASSSRQGASEQYF.

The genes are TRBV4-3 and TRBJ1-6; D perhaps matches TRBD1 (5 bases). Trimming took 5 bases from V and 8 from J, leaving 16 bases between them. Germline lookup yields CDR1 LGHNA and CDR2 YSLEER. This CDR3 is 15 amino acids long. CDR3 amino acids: CASSYGGELDSPLHF. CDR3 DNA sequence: TGCGCCAGCAGCTATGGGGGGGAATTGGATTCACCCCTCCACTTT.

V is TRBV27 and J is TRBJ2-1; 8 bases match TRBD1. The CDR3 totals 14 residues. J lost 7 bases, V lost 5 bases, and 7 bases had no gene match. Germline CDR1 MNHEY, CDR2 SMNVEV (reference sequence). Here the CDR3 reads CASSPATGGNEQFF. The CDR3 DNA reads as TGTGCCAGCAGTCCCGCTACAGGGGGGAATGAGCAGTTCTTC.

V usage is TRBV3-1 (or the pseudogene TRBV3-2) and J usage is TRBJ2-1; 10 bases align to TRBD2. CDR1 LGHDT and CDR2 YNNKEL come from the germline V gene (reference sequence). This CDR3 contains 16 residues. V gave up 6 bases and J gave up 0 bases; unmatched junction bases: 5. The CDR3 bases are TGTGCCAGCAGTCCCGTAGCGGGGGGCTCCTACAATGAGCAGTTCTTC. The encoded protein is CASSPVAGGSYNEQFF.

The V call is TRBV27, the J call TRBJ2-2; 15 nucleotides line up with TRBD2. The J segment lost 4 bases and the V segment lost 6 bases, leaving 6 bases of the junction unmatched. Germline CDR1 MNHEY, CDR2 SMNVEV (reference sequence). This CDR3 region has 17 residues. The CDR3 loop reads CASRPGTSGGSTGELFF. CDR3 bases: TGTGCCAGCAGGCCCGGGACTAGCGGGGGGAGCACCGGGGAGCTGTTTTTT.

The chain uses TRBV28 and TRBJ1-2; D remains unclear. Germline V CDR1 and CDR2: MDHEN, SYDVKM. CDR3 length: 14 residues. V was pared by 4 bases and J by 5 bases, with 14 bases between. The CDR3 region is CASSSMDGVYGYTF. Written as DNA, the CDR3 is TGTGCCAGCAGTTCCATGGACGGGGTTTATGGCTACACCTTC.

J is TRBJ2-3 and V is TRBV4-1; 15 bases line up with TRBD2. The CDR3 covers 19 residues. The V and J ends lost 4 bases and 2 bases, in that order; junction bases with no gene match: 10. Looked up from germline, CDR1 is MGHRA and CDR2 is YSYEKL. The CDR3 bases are TGCGCCAGCAGCCCGGGACTAGCGGGGGGCCGGTCGAACACAGATACGCAGTATTTT. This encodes CASSPGLAGGRSNTDTQYF.